Following are 25 T cell receptor beta chains from one sample sequenced in a study of blood T cell repertoires in COVID-19. The repertoire was sequenced with immunoSEQ multiplex PCR; TCRdb's copy has only in-frame clones and lacks some. The sample consists of around 21,000 clones, 60% to 85% of them appearing once. Sequenced material: peripheral blood. These receptors were collected from a man older than 75 with acute or convalescent COVID-19.

This clone has only a few counts. The gene calls are TRBV24-1 and TRBJ2-3, with a tentative D call TRBD1 (5 bases). The CDR3 consists of 18 residues. Trimming removed 4 bases at V and 0 bases at J, with 19 bases between. Germline-derived CDR1 and CDR2 are KGHDR and SFDVKD. This chain's CDR3 is CATSEPHRTLPSTDTQYF. CDR3 nucleotide sequence: TGTGCCACCAGTGAGCCGCATCGGACACTGCCTAGCACAGATACGCAGTATTTT.

This sequence joins TRBV7-2 and TRBJ2-5; maybe TRBD2 (6 bases). Germline V gene sequence: CDR1 SGHTA, CDR2 FQGNSA. Deletions cut 4 bases from V and 5 bases from J, with 17 bases between. There are 15 residues in the CDR3. As DNA, the CDR3 is TGTGCCAGCAGCTCCCTTCTCGCGGGAAGGGAGACCCAGTACTTC. Protein: CASSSLLAGRETQYF.

The chain recombines TRBV19 with TRBJ1-5; 8 bases fit TRBD1. The CDR3 is 13 residues long. Germline values: CDR1 LNHDA, CDR2 SQIVND (reference sequence). Unmatched junction bases numbered 5, after V lost 8 bases and J lost 5 bases. The CDR3 protein is CASVTGVDQPQHF. Written as DNA, the CDR3 is TGTGCCAGTGTGACAGGGGTCGATCAGCCCCAGCATTTT.

The gene calls are TRBV14 and TRBJ1-1; a possible D gene is TRBD1 (5 bases). CDR3 size: 16 residues. Trimming took off 2 bases at V and 7 bases at J, with 20 bases between the two ends. The germline gives CDR1 SGHDN, CDR2 FVKESK. Written as DNA, the CDR3 is TGTGCCAGCAGCCAAATCTCGACCGGGGGGAGGGATGAAGCTTTCTTT. It is translated as CASSQISTGGRDEAFF.

This clone was recorded only once. V usage is TRBV5-1 and J usage is TRBJ2-5, with D possibly being TRBD2 (8 bases). Germline loops: CDR1 SGHRS, CDR2 YFSETQ. V was trimmed by 4 bases and J by 4 bases, leaving 17 bases between them. The CDR3 is made up of 15 amino acids. The CDR3 region has the DNA TGCGCCAGCAGCGGGGGACTAGAGGGGGCAGAGACCCAGTACTTC. It specifies CASSGGLEGAETQYF.

This sequence joins TRBV29-1 and TRBJ2-6; possibly TRBD1 for D (5 bases). V lost 7 bases to trimming and J lost 2 bases, with 9 bases between them. Germline V CDR1 and CDR2: SQVTM, ANQGSEA. The CDR3 consists of 13 residues. In DNA form, the CDR3 reads TGCAGCGCTGCGGACACTGGGGCCAACGTCCTGACTTTC. Encoded protein: CSAADTGANVLTF.

The genes are TRBV7-2 and TRBJ2-7; D may be TRBD1 (6 bases). The germline V gene has CDR1 SGHTA and CDR2 FQGNSA. The CDR3 has 12 amino acids. The ends were cut back, 4 bases at V and 3 bases at J, with 7 bases in the middle. CDR3 coding DNA: TGTGCCAGCAGCTCAGGGGTCTACGAGCAGTACTTC. This sequence encodes CASSSGVYEQYF.

The chain is built from TRBV18 and TRBJ2-2, with TRBD1 matching over 10 bases. This CDR3 is built from 17 residues. CDR1 is KGHSH, CDR2 LQKENI, per germline. Trimming cost V 2 bases and J 2 bases; bases outside gene matches: 5. CDR3 loop: CASSPVGTGVNTGELFF. The CDR3 DNA sequence: TGTGCCAGCTCACCAGTGGGGACAGGGGTCAACACCGGGGAGCTGTTTTTT.

The chain is built from TRBV30 and TRBJ2-7; 9 bases align to TRBD2. Germline V lookup: CDR1 GTSNPN, CDR2 SVGIG (reference sequence). This CDR3 spans 15 amino acids. With 1 base clipped from V and 6 bases from J, the junction kept 10 bases outside the gene matches. CDR3 nucleotide sequence: TGTGCCTGGAGTGCGCAAAGCGGGAGGCTGGCCGAGCAGTACTTC. Protein product: CAWSAQSGRLAEQYF.

The chain joins TRBV3-1 (or the pseudogene TRBV3-2) to TRBJ1-1, with 10 bases that match TRBD1. V lost 3 bases, J lost 0 bases, and 7 bases stayed unmatched. Per the germline V gene, CDR1 is LGHDT and CDR2 is YNNKEL (reference sequence). This CDR3 region has 17 residues. The CDR3 bases are TGTGCCAGCAGCCACCATCGGACAGGGGGAATGAACACTGAAGCTTTCTTT. This translates into CASSHHRTGGMNTEAFF.

The sample holds a few counts of this clone. This sequence joins TRBV6-5 and TRBJ2-1; D is unclear. V gave up 8 bases and J gave up 6 bases, with 17 bases separating them. Germline V gene data show CDR1 as MNHEY and CDR2 as SVGAGI. The CDR3 sequence is 14 residues long. The chain's CDR3 is CASHLPRRSNEQFF. CDR3 DNA sequence: TGTGCCAGCCATCTCCCTAGACGGAGCAATGAGCAGTTCTTC.

This rearrangement joins TRBV7-3 to TRBJ2-1; D may be TRBD2 (5 bases). The CDR3 has 16 amino acids. V was trimmed by 5 bases and J by 6 bases, leaving 20 bases between them. In germline, CDR1 is SGHTA, CDR2 FQGTGA. CDR3 sequence: CASSPIRGSRTNEQFF. The CDR3 DNA reads TGTGCCAGCAGCCCTATAAGAGGGTCACGAACCAATGAGCAGTTCTTC.

This chain uses TRBV6-5 with TRBJ2-1; 13 bases match TRBD2. Trimming at V came to 6 bases and at J to 10 bases, leaving 6 bases not matched to a gene. Germline CDR1 reads MNHEY; CDR2 reads SVGAGI. The CDR3 runs to 14 residues. The CDR3 loop is CASSVGTSGIEQFF. CDR3 nucleotide sequence: TGTGCCAGCAGCGTCGGGACTAGCGGGATCGAGCAGTTCTTC.

The CDR3 protein is CASSWTAGGYNEQFF. CDR3 DNA: TGTGCCAGCAGCTGGACAGCGGGAGGGTACAATGAGCAGTTCTTC. V gene TRBV5-4 combines with J gene TRBJ2-1, with 10 bases identical to TRBD2. This CDR3 is built from 15 residues. V was clipped by 3 bases and J by 4 bases; unmatched bases: 4. Germline assignment: CDR1 SGHNT and CDR2 YYREEE (reference sequence).

Notes on this clone: One end of the junction fails to match germline, which may point to a read error. V is TRBV6-4 and J is TRBJ2-7; weak D call: TRBD2 (6 bases). Germline lookup yields CDR1 MRHNA and CDR2 SNTAGT. This CDR3 spans 13 amino acids. CDR3 loop: CASILSPQRALEF. The CDR3 DNA follows: TGTGCCAGCATTCTCTCCCCCCAGCGGGCCCTAGAATTC.

The rearrangement uses TRBV5-1 and TRBJ2-3; D is unresolved. This CDR3 has 13 residues. Germline CDR1 reads SGHRS; CDR2 reads YFSETQ. Trimming took 0 bases from V and 1 from J, leaving 3 bases between them. In nucleotides, the CDR3 is TGCGCCAGCAGCTTGGGAGGCACAGATACGCAGTATTTT. Residues: CASSLGGTDTQYF.

This clone was seen just once. The chain couples TRBV5-6 to TRBJ2-3, with a weak D call TRBD2 (5 bases). V dropped 2 bases and J dropped 0 bases, with 13 bases sitting between them. CDR3 size: 16 residues. Germline values: CDR1 SGHDT, CDR2 YYEEEE. The CDR3: CASSFRSGSSTDTQYF. In DNA, the CDR3 is TGTGCCAGCAGCTTTCGGTCGGGAAGTAGCACAGATACGCAGTATTTT.

This chain links TRBV9 with TRBJ2-7; TRBD2 matches 9 bases. The CDR3 loop spans 16 amino acids. Unmatched junction bases numbered 14, after V lost 4 bases and J lost 6 bases. CDR1 SGDLS and CDR2 YYNGEE come from the germline V gene. Here the CDR3 reads CASSRAAGGAGVEQYF. The CDR3 DNA sequence: TGTGCCAGCAGCAGAGCAGCGGGAGGAGCGGGGGTCGAGCAGTACTTC.

Of note for this clone: The identical CDR3 is also encoded by other nucleotide sequences in the sample. This chain's CDR3 is CASSILAGVASYNEQFF. The CDR3 DNA reads TGTGCCAGTAGTATTCTAGCGGGAGTTGCCTCCTACAATGAGCAGTTCTTC. V is TRBV19 and J is TRBJ2-1, with 10 bases lining up with TRBD2. CDR3 length: 17 amino acids. The J segment lost 0 bases and the V segment lost 3 bases, leaving 5 bases of the junction unmatched. Germline lookup yields CDR1 LNHDA and CDR2 SQIVND (reference sequence).

The chain combines TRBV6-5 with TRBJ1-6, with TRBD1 identical over 11 bases. The CDR3 covers 15 residues. V gave up 6 bases and J gave up 8 bases; unmatched junction bases: 6. CDR1 is MNHEY, CDR2 SVGAGI, per germline. As DNA, the CDR3 is TGTGCCAGCAGACGGACAGGGGGCTCGGATTCACCCCTCCACTTT. Translating gives CASRRTGGSDSPLHF.

The chain uses TRBV11-2 and TRBJ2-4, with 8 bases aligning to TRBD1. This CDR3 region has 13 residues. Losses at the gene ends were 5 bases for V and 7 bases for J; bases not matched to a gene: 4. The germline gives CDR1 SGHAT, CDR2 FQNNGV. The CDR3 spells CASSSYRGNIQYF. CDR3 sequence (DNA): TGTGCCAGCAGCAGTTACAGGGGGAACATTCAGTACTTC.

The chain has TRBV24-1 and TRBJ2-1, with D possibly TRBD2 on 5 matching bases. The CDR3 totals 14 residues. The V gene lost 4 bases and the J gene lost 4 bases, with 10 bases spanning the gap. Germline V gene data show CDR1 as KGHDR and CDR2 as SFDVKD. DNA of the CDR3: TGTGCCACCAGTGAGAGGGCGGTGTACAATGAGCAGTTCTTC. Protein product: CATSERAVYNEQFF.

The V call is TRBV28, the J call TRBJ2-7; weak D call: TRBD1 (6 bases). Trimming cost V 1 base and J 6 bases, with 16 bases left between them. Germline lookup yields CDR1 MDHEN and CDR2 SYDVKM. The length of the CDR3 is 15 residues. The CDR3 sequence is CASSLSAGRGSEQYF. In nucleotides, the CDR3 is TGTGCCAGCAGTTTATCGGCCGGCAGGGGAAGCGAGCAGTACTTC.

This clone showed up just a few times. In the same sample, other DNA sequences code for this CDR3. The chain combines TRBV6-2 or TRBV6-3 with TRBJ2-1; 9 bases agree with TRBD1. V lost 2 bases to trimming and J lost 3 bases; unmatched junction nucleotides: 8. Per the germline V gene, CDR1 is MNHEY and CDR2 is SVGEGT. This CDR3 region has 17 residues. For the CDR3, the DNA is TGTGCCAGCAGTTACAGCCCGACAGGGGGGCTCTACAATGAGCAGTTCTTC. This translates into CASSYSPTGGLYNEQFF.

V usage is TRBV7-3 and J usage is TRBJ2-1; the match to TRBD1 covers 10 bases. The CDR3 has 16 residues. With V trimmed by 6 bases and J by 6 bases, 11 bases remained unmatched. The germline V gene encodes CDR1 SGHTA and CDR2 FQGTGA. The DNA of the CDR3 is TGTGCCAGCAGTTCGGACCGGGACAGGGGAGGCAATGAGCAGTTCTTC. This codes for CASSSDRDRGGNEQFF.